Listed here are 20 T cell receptor beta chains from one sample, sequenced in a study of blood T cell repertoires in COVID-19. Libraries were prepared by immunoSEQ multiplex PCR; TCRdb keeps only in-frame clonotypes and omits some of them. The profile shows roughly 240,000 clones, approximately 90% of them singletons. Input material: PBMCs or T cells enriched from blood (not recorded which). All receptors derive from a man aged 45-65 years who had been exposed to COVID-19.

CDR3 coding DNA: TGTGCCAGCAGCCAAGGACTAGCTTCCGGCAATGAGCAGTTCTTC. It is translated as CASSQGLASGNEQFF. The chain carries TRBV5-6 and TRBJ2-1; 8 bases match TRBD2. Per the germline V gene, CDR1 is SGHDT and CDR2 is YYEEEE. With V trimmed by 4 bases and J by 6 bases, 9 bases remained unmatched. CDR3 length: 15 amino acids.

The chain carries TRBV6-5 and TRBJ2-7, with 9 bases fitting TRBD2. V lost 0 bases, J lost 4 bases, and 4 bases stayed unmatched. This CDR3 spans 15 amino acids. Germline assignment: CDR1 MNHEY and CDR2 SVGAGI. In DNA form, the CDR3 reads TGTGCCAGCAGTTACTCGACTAGCGGTTATTACGAGCAGTACTTC. This sequence encodes CASSYSTSGYYEQYF.

This rearrangement joins TRBV30 to TRBJ1-4, with D hard to call. The CDR3 has 14 residues. V was cut by 4 bases and J by 10 bases, with 19 bases left in between. Germline V gives CDR1 GTSNPN, CDR2 SVGIG (reference sequence). This CDR3 reads CAWTLTPSSGKLFF. The DNA for the CDR3 is TGTGCCTGGACCCTGACCCCTTCGTCGGGAAAACTGTTTTTT.

The chain is built from TRBV5-1 and TRBJ1-1; no clear D gene. Trimming cost V 4 bases and J 1 base, with 11 bases left between them. The CDR3 has 14 residues. Germline lookup yields CDR1 SGHRS and CDR2 YFSETQ. The CDR3 nucleotides are TGCGCCAGCAGCCGTTCGAGTGAGAACACTGAAGCTTTCTTT. It translates to CASSRSSENTEAFF.

This clone showed up just once. The rearrangement joins TRBV6-2 or TRBV6-3 to TRBJ1-1; no definite D call. CDR1 and CDR2 from the germline V gene are MNHEY and SVGEGT. Trimming removed 2 bases from V and 0 bases from J, with 7 bases in between. The CDR3 covers 14 residues. CDR3 sequence reads: CASSYVSLNTEAFF. For the CDR3, the DNA is TGTGCCAGCAGTTACGTAAGCTTGAACACTGAAGCTTTCTTT.

The rearrangement uses TRBV28 and TRBJ2-7; 8 bases are a match to TRBD1. CDR3 length: 14 amino acids. With 5 bases clipped from V and 3 bases from J, the junction kept 6 bases outside the gene matches. Germline CDR1 MDHEN, CDR2 SYDVKM. CDR3 residues: CASSPRTGSYEQYF. The CDR3 DNA reads as TGTGCCAGCAGTCCGCGGACAGGGAGCTACGAGCAGTACTTC.

The rearrangement links TRBV28 to TRBJ1-2; no clear D gene. The CDR3 loop spans 16 amino acids. Trimming left V 4 bases short and J 5 bases short, with 20 bases between. Germline-derived CDR1 and CDR2 are MDHEN and SYDVKM. The CDR3 bases are TGTGCCAGCAGTTCGACCAGGACCGGGAGTGGATATGGCTACACCTTC. Residues: CASSSTRTGSGYGYTF.

This sequence joins TRBV18 and TRBJ2-2; 11 positions agree with TRBD2. CDR3 length: 16 residues. Germline-derived CDR1 and CDR2 are KGHSH and LQKENI. V gave up 1 base and J gave up 6 bases; unmatched junction bases: 4. For the CDR3, the DNA is TGTGCCAGCTCACCACTACTAGCGGGAGAGGCCGGGGAGCTGTTTTTT. This translates into CASSPLLAGEAGELFF. The full variable domain, rest sourced from reference TRBV18 and TRBJ2-2, is NAGVMQNPRHLVRRRGQEARLRCSPMKGHSHVYWYRQLPEEGLKFMVYLQKENIIDESGMPKERFSAEFPKEGPSILRIQQVVRGDSAAYFCASSPLLAGEAGELFFGEGSRLTVL.

As for this clone: The junction does not match germline at one end; this may be a read error. The rearrangement joins TRBV7-7 to TRBJ2-5, with 12 bases identical to TRBD2. Germline V gene sequence: CDR1 SSHAT, CDR2 FNYEAQ (reference sequence). The CDR3 is made up of 18 amino acids. DNA for the CDR3: TGTGCTAGCAGCTTAATGGCTAGCGGGGGGGCCGGGCAAGAGACCCAGTACTTC. Protein sequence: CASSLMASGGAGQETQYF.

The rearrangement uses TRBV28 and TRBJ2-7; 7 nucleotides agree with TRBD2. In germline, CDR1 is MDHEN, CDR2 SYDVKM. Germline trimming cut 6 bases from V and 2 bases from J; bases unmatched to any gene: 10. This CDR3 is built from 15 residues. The CDR3 region has the DNA TGTGCCAGCAGGTCGCCGGGAGGTGGCACCTACGAGCAGTACGTC. Translated, it gives CASRSPGGGTYEQYV.

The chain couples TRBV2 to TRBJ2-7, with 12 nucleotides matching TRBD2. The junction had 4 bases not matched to a gene; V was cut back by 0 bases and J by 4 bases. Germline V gene data show CDR1 as SNHLY and CDR2 as FYNNEI. The CDR3 loop spans 16 amino acids. The CDR3 protein is CASSEAPGLAGYEQYF. The DNA of the CDR3 is TGTGCCAGCAGTGAAGCGCCGGGACTAGCGGGTTACGAGCAGTACTTC.

The rearrangement links TRBV7-6 to TRBJ2-3, with D perhaps matching TRBD1 (5 bases). The CDR3 length is 16 residues. Looked up from germline, CDR1 is SGHVS and CDR2 is FNYEAQ. V was shortened by 5 bases and J by 1 base, with 16 bases between the two germline ends. CDR3 coding DNA: TGTGCCAGCAGCCCCCTTTGGGGCGAGGGCACAGATACGCAGTATTTT. Amino acids: CASSPLWGEGTDTQYF.

The rearrangement links TRBV11-2 to TRBJ2-1; TRBD2 matches 10 bases. The germline V gene encodes CDR1 SGHAT and CDR2 FQNNGV. V lost 4 bases and J lost 8; bases outside the gene matches: 14. CDR3 length: 17 residues. The CDR3 DNA follows: TGTGCCAGCAGCTCCCCCTGGGTGAGCGGGGGGGCCTATGAGCAGTTCTTC. Translated, it gives CASSSPWVSGGAYEQFF.

The chain combines TRBV15 with TRBJ2-1; 8 nucleotides align to TRBD2. Germline V lookup: CDR1 LNHNV, CDR2 YYDKDF (reference sequence). The CDR3 is 14 residues long. Unmatched junction bases numbered 4, after V lost 5 bases and J lost 4 bases. The CDR3 region is CATSPGGLYNEQFF. CDR3 DNA: TGTGCCACCAGCCCGGGAGGGCTATACAATGAGCAGTTCTTC.

A remark on this clone: A read error is likely, as this CDR3 ends without the conserved phenylalanine or tryptophan. It is unclear where the CDR3 begins or ends on the DNA, so no DNA is shown, and the CDR3 is as TCRdb lists it. CDR3 amino acids: CSVGGPGQAI. The J gene is TRBJ1-2, the V gene TRBV29-1; the table's TRBD1 call for D was not verified on the DNA. The germline V gene has CDR1 SQVTM and CDR2 ANQGSEA. A total of 10 residues make up the CDR3, ends included.

This clone was picked up one time. V is TRBV28 and J is TRBJ2-3; TRBD2 matches 9 bases. Per germline, CDR1 MDHEN and CDR2 SYDVKM. The CDR3 consists of 15 residues. V lost 1 base to trimming and J lost 4 bases; unmatched junction nucleotides: 3. The CDR3 loop is CASSLLAGAADTQYF. The DNA of the CDR3 is TGTGCCAGCAGTTTATTAGCGGGAGCGGCAGATACGCAGTATTTT. The full variable domain, completed using reference TRBV28 and TRBJ2-3, is DVKVTQSSRYLVKRTGEKVFLECVQDMDHENMFWYRQDPGLGLRLIYFSYDVKMKEKGDIPEGYSVSREKKERFSLILESASTNQTSMYLCASSLLAGAADTQYFGPGTRLTVL.

The genes are TRBV3-1 (or the pseudogene TRBV3-2) and TRBJ2-2, with 12 positions matching TRBD2. Germline CDR1 reads LGHDT; CDR2 reads YNNKEL (reference sequence). The J segment lost 4 bases and the V segment lost 2 bases, leaving 5 bases of the junction unmatched. This CDR3 is 17 amino acids long. The CDR3 protein is CASSQFLAGGPTGELFF. CDR3 in DNA: TGTGCCAGCAGCCAATTTCTAGCGGGAGGGCCCACCGGGGAGCTGTTTTTT.

This chain links TRBV28 with TRBJ2-6, with D maybe TRBD1 (6 bases). The CDR3 is 15 amino acids. CDR1 MDHEN and CDR2 SYDVKM come from the germline V gene. Trimming took off 4 bases at V and 2 bases at J, with 9 bases between the two ends. CDR3 DNA: TGTGCCAGCAGTTCTGCAGGGGCTGGGGCCAACGTCCTGACTTTC. It is translated as CASSSAGAGANVLTF.

This clone turned up a few times. The chain employs TRBV7-9 and TRBJ1-1; a weak D match, TRBD1 (6 bases). V shed 6 bases and J shed 6 bases, with 17 bases lying between them. Germline V gives CDR1 SEHNR, CDR2 FQNEAQ (reference sequence). This CDR3 has 14 amino acids. The CDR3 DNA is TGTGCCAGCAGAATGGGCAGGGGCAGCTCTGAAGCTTTCTTT. This sequence encodes CASRMGRGSSEAFF.

J is TRBJ1-1 and V is TRBV19, with a possible D match to TRBD1 (5 bases). Germline V gene lookup returns CDR1 LNHDA and CDR2 SQIVND (reference sequence). The CDR3 is 17 amino acids. Trimming took 6 bases from V and 0 from J, leaving 20 bases between them. For the CDR3, the DNA is TGTGCCAGTAGCATCAGGGCAGGGCCTACCCTGAACACTGAAGCTTTCTTT. Protein: CASSIRAGPTLNTEAFF.